This entry describes one T cell receptor (beta chain). The sample originates from a study of OX40 agonist ivuxolimab in advanced cancers. The CDR3 covers 14 residues. Germline CDR1 and CDR2: MDHEN and SYDVKM. With 4 bases removed from V and 2 bases from J, the gap between germline ends came to 8 bases. The data were produced by immunoSEQ multiplex PCR, yet TCRdb's version contains in-frame clones alone and is incomplete. The data hold under 60,000 clones, with about 88% observed a single time. The sequence derives from an adult with an advanced solid tumor such as melanoma, head and neck, liver or kidney cancer. This specimen consisted of CD4+ or CD8+ T cells sorted from blood, obtained in a trial of the OX40 agonist ivuxolimab. The V call is TRBV28, the J call TRBJ1-4; TRBD1 might be the D (5 bases). CDR3 coding DNA: TGTGCCAGCAGTTCCGGGGGTACTAATGAAAAACTGTTTTTT. Translated, it gives CASSSGGTNEKLFF.